One T cell receptor beta chain is described in this entry. Its antigen is unidentified. The validation cohort, a group of roughly 120 subjects, included the donors and was separate from the approximately 680-subject first cohort. This sample is part of a study of cytomegalovirus exposure and HLA in healthy donors. Findings and caveats of the study: The study labeled roughly 160 TCR beta chains cytomegalovirus-associated. According to reports, the classifier identified cytomegalovirus status with high specificity and sensitivity.

Clones were sequenced by immunoSEQ multiplex PCR, and TCRdb holds only the in-frame ones, with some missing. The sample shows approximately 170,000 clones, approximately 84% of them seen only once. Germline values: CDR1 SGHRS, CDR2 YFSETQ. CDR3 size: 15 residues. Between the trimmed V and J ends, which lost 4 bases and 4 bases, there was a span of 14 bases. The receptor's source is a man under 40 in good health and CMV-seropositive. Sequenced input: PBMCs. V is TRBV5-1 and J is TRBJ2-2; D is possibly TRBD1 (6 bases). The DNA for the CDR3 is TGCGCCAGCAGCAACAGGGTTGCGGGCACCGGGGAGCTGTTTTTT. Translated: CASSNRVAGTGELFF.